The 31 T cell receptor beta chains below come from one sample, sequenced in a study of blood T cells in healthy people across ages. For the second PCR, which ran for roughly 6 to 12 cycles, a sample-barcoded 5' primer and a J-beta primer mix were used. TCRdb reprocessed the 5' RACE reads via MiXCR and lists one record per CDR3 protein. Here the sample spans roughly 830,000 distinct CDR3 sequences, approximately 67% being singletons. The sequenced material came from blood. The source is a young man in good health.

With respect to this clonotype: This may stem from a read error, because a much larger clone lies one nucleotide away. CDR3 region: CASSLASILSTETQYF. The CDR3 nucleotides are TGTGCTAGCAGCTTAGCGTCCATCCTGTCTACGGAGACCCAGTACTTC. The chain couples TRBV7-7 to TRBJ2-5; D possibly corresponds to TRBD2 (5 bases). This CDR3 is built from 16 residues. Germline V gene sequence: CDR1 SSHAT, CDR2 FNYEAQ (reference sequence). The full variable domain, completed using reference TRBV7-7 and TRBJ2-5, is GAGVSQSPRYKVTKRGQDVTLRCDPISSHATLYWYQQALGQGPEFLTYFNYEAQPDKSGLPSDRFSAERPEGSISTLTIQRTEQRDSAMYRCASSLASILSTETQYFGPGTRLLVL.

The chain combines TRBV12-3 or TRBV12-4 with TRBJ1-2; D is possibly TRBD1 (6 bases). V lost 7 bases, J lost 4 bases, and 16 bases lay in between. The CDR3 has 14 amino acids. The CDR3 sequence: CASTNHGTTYGYTF. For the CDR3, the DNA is TGTGCCAGCACCAATCACGGGACAACCTATGGCTACACCTTC.

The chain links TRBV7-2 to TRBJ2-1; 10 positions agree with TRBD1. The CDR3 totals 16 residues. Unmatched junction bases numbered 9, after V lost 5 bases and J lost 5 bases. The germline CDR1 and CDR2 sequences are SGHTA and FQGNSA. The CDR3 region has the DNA TGTGCCAGCAGCACTGAAGGTGGGACAGGGGACAATGAGCAGTTCTTC. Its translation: CASSTEGGTGDNEQFF.

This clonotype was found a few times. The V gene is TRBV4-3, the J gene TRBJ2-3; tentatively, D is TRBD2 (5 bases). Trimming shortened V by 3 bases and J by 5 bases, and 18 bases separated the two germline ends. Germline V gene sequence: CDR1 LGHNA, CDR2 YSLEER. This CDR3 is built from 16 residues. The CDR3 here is CASSQSGPPRRDTQYF. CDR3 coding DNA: TGCGCCAGCAGCCAGAGCGGACCTCCGAGAAGAGATACGCAGTATTTT.

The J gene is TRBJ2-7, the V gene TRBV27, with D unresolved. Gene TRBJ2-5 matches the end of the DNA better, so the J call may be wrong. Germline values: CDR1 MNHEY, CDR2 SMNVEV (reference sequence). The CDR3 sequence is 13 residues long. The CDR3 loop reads CASSFGQFATQYF. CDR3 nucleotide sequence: TGTGCCAGCAGTTTCGGGCAGTTTGCGACCCAGTACTTC.

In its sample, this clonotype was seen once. DNA of the CDR3: TGTGCCAGCAGTTCCCCACACGTCGGAGGTAGCACAGATACGCAGTATTTT. This encodes CASSSPHVGGSTDTQYF. J is TRBJ2-3 and V is TRBV12-3 or TRBV12-4, with D tentatively TRBD2 (5 bases). The CDR3 covers 17 residues. Trimming cost V 4 bases and J 0 bases, with 17 bases left between them.

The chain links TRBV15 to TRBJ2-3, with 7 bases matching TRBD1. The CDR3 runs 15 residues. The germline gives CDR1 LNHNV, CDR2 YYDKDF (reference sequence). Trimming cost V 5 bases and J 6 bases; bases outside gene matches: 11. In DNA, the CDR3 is TGTGCCACCAGCCCGCGACAGGGCCCTAGGGATACGCAGTATTTT. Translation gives CATSPRQGPRDTQYF.

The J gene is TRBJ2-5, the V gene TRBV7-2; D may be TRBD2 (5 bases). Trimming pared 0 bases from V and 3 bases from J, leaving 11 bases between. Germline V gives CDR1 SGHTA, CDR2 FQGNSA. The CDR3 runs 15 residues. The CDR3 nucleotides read TGTGCCAGCAGCTTAGCGCGTAGGACTGAAGAGACCCAGTACTTC. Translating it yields CASSLARRTEETQYF.

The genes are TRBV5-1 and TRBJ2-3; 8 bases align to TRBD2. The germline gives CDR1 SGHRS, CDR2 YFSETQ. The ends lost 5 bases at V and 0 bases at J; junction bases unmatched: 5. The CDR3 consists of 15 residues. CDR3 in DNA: TGCGCCAGCAGTGAGCGGGGGTCGAGCACAGATACGCAGTATTTT. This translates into CASSERGSSTDTQYF.

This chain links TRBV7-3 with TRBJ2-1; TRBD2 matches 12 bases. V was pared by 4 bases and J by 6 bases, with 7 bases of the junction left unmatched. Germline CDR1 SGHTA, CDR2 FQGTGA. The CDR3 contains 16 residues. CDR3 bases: TGTGCCAGCAGCTCCCTAGCGGGGGGGATCCCCAATGAGCAGTTCTTC. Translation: CASSSLAGGIPNEQFF.

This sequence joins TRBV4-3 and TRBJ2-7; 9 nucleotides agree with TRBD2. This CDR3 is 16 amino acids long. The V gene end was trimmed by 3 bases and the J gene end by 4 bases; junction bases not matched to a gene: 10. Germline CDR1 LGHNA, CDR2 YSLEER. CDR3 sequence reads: CASSHPTGGGGYEQYF. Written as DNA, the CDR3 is TGCGCCAGCAGCCATCCTACTGGCGGGGGGGGATACGAGCAGTACTTC.

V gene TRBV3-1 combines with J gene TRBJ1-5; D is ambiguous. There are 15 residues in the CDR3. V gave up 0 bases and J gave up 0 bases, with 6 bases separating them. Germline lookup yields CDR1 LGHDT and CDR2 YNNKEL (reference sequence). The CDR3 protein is CASSQDQASNQPQHF. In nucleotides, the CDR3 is TGTGCCAGCAGCCAAGATCAAGCTAGCAATCAGCCCCAGCATTTT.

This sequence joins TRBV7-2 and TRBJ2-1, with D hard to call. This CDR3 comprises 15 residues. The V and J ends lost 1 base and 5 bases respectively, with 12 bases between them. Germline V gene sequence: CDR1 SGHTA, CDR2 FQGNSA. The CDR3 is CASSLVVTTNNEQFF. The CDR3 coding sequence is TGTGCCAGCAGCTTAGTGGTGACAACTAACAATGAGCAGTTCTTC.

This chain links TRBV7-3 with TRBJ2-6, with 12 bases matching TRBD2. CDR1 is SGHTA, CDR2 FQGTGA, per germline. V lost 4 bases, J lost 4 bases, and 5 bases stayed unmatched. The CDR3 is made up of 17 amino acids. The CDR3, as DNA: TGTGCCAGCAGCTCGACTAGCGGGGGCGCCGGGGCCAACGTCCTGACTTTC. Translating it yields CASSSTSGGAGANVLTF. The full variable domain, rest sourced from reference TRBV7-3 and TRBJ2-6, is GAGVSQTPSNKVTEKGKYVELRCDPISGHTALYWYRQSLGQGPEFLIYFQGTGAADDSGLPNDRFFAVRPEGSVSTLKIQRTERGDSAVYLCASSSTSGGAGANVLTFGAGSRLTVL.

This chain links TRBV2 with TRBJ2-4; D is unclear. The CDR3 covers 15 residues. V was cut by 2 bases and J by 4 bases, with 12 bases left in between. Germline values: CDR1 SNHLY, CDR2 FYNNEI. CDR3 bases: TGTGCCAGCAGTGAAATGGGTCAGACGAAAAACATTCAGTACTTC. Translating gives CASSEMGQTKNIQYF. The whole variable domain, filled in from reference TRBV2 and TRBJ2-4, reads EPEVTQTPSHQVTQMGQEVILRCVPISNHLYFYWYRQILGQKVEFLVSFYNNEISEKSEIFDDQFSVERPDGSNFTLKIRSTKLEDSAMYFCASSEMGQTKNIQYFGAGTRLSVL.

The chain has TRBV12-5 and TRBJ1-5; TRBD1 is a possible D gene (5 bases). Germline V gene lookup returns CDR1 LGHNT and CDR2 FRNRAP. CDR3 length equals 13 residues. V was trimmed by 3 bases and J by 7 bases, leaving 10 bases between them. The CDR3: CASGLGVEQPQHF. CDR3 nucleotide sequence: TGTGCTAGTGGTTTAGGGGTTGAGCAGCCCCAGCATTTT.

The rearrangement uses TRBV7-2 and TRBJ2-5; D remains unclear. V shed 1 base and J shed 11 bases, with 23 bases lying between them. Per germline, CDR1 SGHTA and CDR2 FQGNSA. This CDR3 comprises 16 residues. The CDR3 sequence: CASSLESSARAYGQYF. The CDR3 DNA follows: TGTGCCAGCAGCTTAGAGTCGTCAGCACGCGCGTACGGGCAGTACTTC. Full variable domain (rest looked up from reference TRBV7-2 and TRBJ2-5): GAGVSQSPSNKVTEKGKDVELRCDPISGHTALYWYRQSLGQGLEFLIYFQGNSAPDKSGLPSDRFSAERTGGSVSTLTIQRTQQEDSAVYLCASSLESSARAYGQYFGPGTRLLVL.

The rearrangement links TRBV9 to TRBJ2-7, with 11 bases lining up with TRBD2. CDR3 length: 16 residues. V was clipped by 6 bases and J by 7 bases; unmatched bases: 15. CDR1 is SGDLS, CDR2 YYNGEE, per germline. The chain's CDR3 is CASTLGIAGGPKEQYF. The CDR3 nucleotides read TGTGCCAGCACCCTAGGGATAGCGGGGGGGCCAAAAGAGCAGTACTTC.

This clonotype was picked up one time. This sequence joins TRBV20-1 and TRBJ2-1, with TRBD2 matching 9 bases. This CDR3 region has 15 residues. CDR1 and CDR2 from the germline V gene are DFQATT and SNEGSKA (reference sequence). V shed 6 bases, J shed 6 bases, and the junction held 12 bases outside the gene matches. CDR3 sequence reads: CSAPGSLAGSNEQFF. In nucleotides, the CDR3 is TGCAGTGCCCCAGGGTCCCTAGCGGGGTCCAATGAGCAGTTCTTC.

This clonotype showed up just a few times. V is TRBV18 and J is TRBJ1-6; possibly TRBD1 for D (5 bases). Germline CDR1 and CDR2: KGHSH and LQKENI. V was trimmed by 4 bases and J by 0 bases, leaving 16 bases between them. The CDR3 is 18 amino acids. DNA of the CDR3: TGTGCCAGCTCACTCCGGGACGGCGAGTTCTCCTATAATTCACCCCTCCACTTT. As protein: CASSLRDGEFSYNSPLHF.

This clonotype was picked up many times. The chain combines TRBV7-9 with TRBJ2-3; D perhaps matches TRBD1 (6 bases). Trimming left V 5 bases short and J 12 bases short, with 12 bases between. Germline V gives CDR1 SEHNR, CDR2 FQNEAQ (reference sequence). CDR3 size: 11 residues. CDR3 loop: CASSPNRVQYF. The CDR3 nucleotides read TGTGCCAGCAGCCCCAACAGGGTACAGTATTTT. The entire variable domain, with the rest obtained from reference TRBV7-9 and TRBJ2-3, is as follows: DTGVSQNPRHKITKRGQNVTFRCDPISEHNRLYWYRQTLGQGPEFLTYFQNEAQLEKSRLLSDRFSAERPKGSFSTLEIQRTEQGDSAMYLCASSPNRVQYFGPGTRLTVL.

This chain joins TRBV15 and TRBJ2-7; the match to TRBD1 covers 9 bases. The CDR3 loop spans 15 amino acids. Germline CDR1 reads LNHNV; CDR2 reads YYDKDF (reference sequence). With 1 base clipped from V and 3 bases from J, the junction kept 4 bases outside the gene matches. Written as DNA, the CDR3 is TGTGCCACCAGCAGAGGCCTGGGACAGGGCTACGAGCAGTACTTC. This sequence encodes CATSRGLGQGYEQYF.

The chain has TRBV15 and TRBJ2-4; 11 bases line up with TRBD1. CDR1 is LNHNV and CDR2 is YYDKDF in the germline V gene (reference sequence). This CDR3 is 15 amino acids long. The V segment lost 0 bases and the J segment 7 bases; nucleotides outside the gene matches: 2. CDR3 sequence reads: CATSRDRDRGNIQYF. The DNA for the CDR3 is TGTGCCACCAGCAGAGATAGGGACAGGGGGAACATTCAGTACTTC.

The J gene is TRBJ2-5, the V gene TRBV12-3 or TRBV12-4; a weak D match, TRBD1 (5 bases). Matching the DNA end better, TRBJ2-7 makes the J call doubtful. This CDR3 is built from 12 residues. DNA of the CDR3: TGTGCCAGCGGTAGGGGTCCGTACGAGCAGTACTTC. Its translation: CASGRGPYEQYF.

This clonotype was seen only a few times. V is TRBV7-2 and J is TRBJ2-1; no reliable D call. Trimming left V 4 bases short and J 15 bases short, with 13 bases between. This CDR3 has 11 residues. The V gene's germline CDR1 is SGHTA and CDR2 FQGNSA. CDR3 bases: TGTGCCAGCAGCTCCGGGTTTACTCCGTTCTTC. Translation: CASSSGFTPFF.

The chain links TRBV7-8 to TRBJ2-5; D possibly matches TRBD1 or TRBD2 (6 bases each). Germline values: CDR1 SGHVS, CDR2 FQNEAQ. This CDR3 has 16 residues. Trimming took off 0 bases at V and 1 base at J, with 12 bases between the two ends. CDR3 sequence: CASSLARGALQETQYF. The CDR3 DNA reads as TGTGCCAGCAGCTTAGCGAGGGGGGCCCTCCAAGAGACCCAGTACTTC. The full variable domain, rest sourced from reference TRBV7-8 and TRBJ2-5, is GAGVSQSPRYKVAKRGQDVALRCDPISGHVSLFWYQQALGQGPEFLTYFQNEAQLDKSGLPSDRFFAERPEGSVSTLKIQRTQQEDSAVYLCASSLARGALQETQYFGPGTRLLVL.

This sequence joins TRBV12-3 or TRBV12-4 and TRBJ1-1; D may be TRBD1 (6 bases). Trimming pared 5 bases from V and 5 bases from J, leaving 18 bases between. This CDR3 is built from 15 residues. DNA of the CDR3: TGTGCCAGCAGTCCCCAGGCAGGGAGGGGGACTGAAGCTTTCTTT. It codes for CASSPQAGRGTEAFF.

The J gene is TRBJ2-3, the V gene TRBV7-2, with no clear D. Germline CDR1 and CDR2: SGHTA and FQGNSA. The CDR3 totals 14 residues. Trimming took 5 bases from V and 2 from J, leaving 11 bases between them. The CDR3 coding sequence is TGTGCCAGCAGCCCCTTTCAATCCACAGATACGCAGTATTTT. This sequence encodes CASSPFQSTDTQYF.

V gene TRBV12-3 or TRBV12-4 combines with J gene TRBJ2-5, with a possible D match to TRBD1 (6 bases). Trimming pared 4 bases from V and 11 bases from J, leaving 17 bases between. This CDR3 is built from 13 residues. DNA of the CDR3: TGTGCCAGCAGTTCCTCTTTGGACAGTGAGCAGTACTTC. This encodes CASSSSLDSEQYF.

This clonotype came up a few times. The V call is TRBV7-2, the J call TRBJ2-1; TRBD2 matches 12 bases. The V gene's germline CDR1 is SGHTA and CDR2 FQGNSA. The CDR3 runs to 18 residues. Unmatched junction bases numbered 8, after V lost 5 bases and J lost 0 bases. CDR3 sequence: CASSVTSGGFSSYNEQFF. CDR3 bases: TGTGCCAGCAGCGTGACTAGCGGGGGCTTCAGCTCCTACAATGAGCAGTTCTTC.

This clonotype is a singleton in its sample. The CDR3 sequence: CASSFRGRATDTQYF. In nucleotides, the CDR3 is TGTGCCAGCAGCTTTCGGGGCAGGGCCACAGATACGCAGTATTTT. This chain joins TRBV5-4 and TRBJ2-3, with D tentatively TRBD1 or TRBD2 (5 bases each). CDR3 length: 15 residues. Trimming pared 2 bases from V and 2 bases from J, leaving 12 bases between. CDR1 and CDR2 from the germline V gene are SGHNT and YYREEE (reference sequence).